The clone carrying this TCR beta chain was detected ten times or more. Its antigen is as yet unknown. The entry originates in a study of regulatory T cells in long-lasting Graves disease. Study-wide results and caveats: Persistent disease was characterized by preferential usage of TRBV28, TRBJ1-2 and TRBJ2-5.

Researchers made TCR beta libraries by using iRepertoire HTBI primers and running Arm-PCR on CDR3 regions. TCRdb fed the multiplex PCR reads into MiXCR, producing one record per CDR3 protein. The sample holds more than 450,000 distinct CDR3 sequences; about 11% are singletons and the top ten take roughly 8.9%. Time point described: newly diagnosed GD, antithyroid drugs for less than 3 months. Extracted PBMC RNA gave rise to the TCR library. The patient group derived from an endocrinology department in Xi'an, China. This CDR3 has 14 residues. The germline V gene has CDR1 SGHVS and CDR2 FQNEAQ. The germline V and J ends were trimmed by 5 bases and 0 bases, with 11 bases remaining between them. This sample was shared with a second study, whose subject was T cells in Graves' hyperthyroidism and ophthalmopathy. This second study says: Blood also carried most thyroid clonotypes expanded above 0.001.

The clonotype originates from a woman aged 30 to 39 with Graves disease. This specimen was peripheral blood mononuclear cells (PBMCs), taken at new diagnosis, from a patient treated with antithyroid drugs. V gene TRBV7-8 combines with J gene TRBJ2-7; no firm D call. The CDR3 loop is CASSLTRSSYEQYF. CDR3 nucleotide sequence: TGTGCCAGCAGCCTAACCCGGAGCTCCTACGAGCAGTACTTC. The complete variable domain, with remaining parts taken from reference TRBV7-8 and TRBJ2-7, reads GAGVSQSPRYKVAKRGQDVALRCDPISGHVSLFWYQQALGQGPEFLTYFQNEAQLDKSGLPSDRFFAERPEGSVSTLKIQRTQQEDSAVYLCASSLTRSSYEQYFGPGTRLTVT.